This T cell receptor beta chain emerged from a study of blood T cell repertoires in COVID-19. Study-wide context: Samples representing acute and convalescent COVID-19 were sourced from the United States, Italy and Spain. The analysed material was cDNA or gDNA that came from T cells, B-cell-depleted T cells, or PBMCs.

As originally analysed: Reference gene primer amplification in the assay estimated nucleated cell counts. Profiled with immunoSEQ multiplex PCR; TCRdb holds only in-frame clones, not every one. V, J and clone size were drawn from that table, and D and trimming were deduced from the DNA. The profile shows 63,000 or so clones, around nine tenths of them singletons. The CDR3 is made up of 16 amino acids. CDR1 is LNHNV and CDR2 is YYDKDF in the germline V gene (reference sequence). V gave up 0 bases and J gave up 4 bases; unmatched junction bases: 2. Material for sequencing was peripheral blood. The rearrangement joins TRBV15 to TRBJ2-3, with TRBD2 identical over 12 bases. The receptor was isolated from a human donor in a cohort sampled during active COVID-19. CDR3 sequence reads: CATSRELAGGSDTQYF. The DNA for the CDR3 is TGTGCCACCAGCAGAGAGCTAGCGGGAGGGTCAGATACGCAGTATTTT.